Described below is a single T cell receptor (beta chain) sequence and its context. This sample is drawn from a study of blood T cell repertoires in COVID-19. At the level of the study: Acute and convalescent COVID-19 samples came from the United States, Italy and Spain. T cells, B-cell-depleted T cells, or PBMCs supplied cDNA or gDNA.

The repertoire was sequenced with immunoSEQ multiplex PCR; TCRdb's copy has only in-frame clones and lacks some. The profile shows more than 70,000 clones, roughly 86% of them singletons. Germline V lookup: CDR1 MDHEN, CDR2 SYDVKM. There are 18 residues in the CDR3. Trimming removed 4 bases from V and 6 bases from J; junction bases left unmatched: 16. The clonotype was recovered from an elderly woman in a cohort sampled during active or convalescent COVID-19. The material sequenced was peripheral blood. The rearrangement joins TRBV28 to TRBJ2-3, with TRBD2 matching 10 bases. The CDR3 bases are TGTGCCAGCAGTTATGGACTAGCGGACAGAGAGTTCACGGATACGCAGTATTTT. This gives the protein CASSYGLADREFTDTQYF. The full variable domain, its missing parts supplied by reference TRBV28 and TRBJ2-3, is DVKVTQSSRYLVKRTGEKVFLECVQDMDHENMFWYRQDPGLGLRLIYFSYDVKMKEKGDIPEGYSVSREKKERFSLILESASTNQTSMYLCASSYGLADREFTDTQYFGPGTRLTVL.